Listed here are 14 T cell receptor beta chains from one sample, sequenced in a study of metastatic and nonmetastatic thyroid tumors. TCRdb re-processed the PCR reads through MiXCR. The sample lists 25,000 to 35,000 clones, about a sixth occurring once. Every patient underwent thyroid surgery untreated. Sequencing was carried out using blood. These receptors came from a female donor with papillary thyroid cancer or a benign thyroid nodule (not recorded which). Some clones in this sample may be carry-over from other donors' samples.

Worth noting for this clone: Germline is not matched at one junction end, which may reflect a read error. V is TRBV3-1 and J is TRBJ2-4; 11 bases agree with TRBD2. Germline V gives CDR1 LGHDT, CDR2 YNNKEL (reference sequence). CDR3 size: 14 residues. Written as DNA, the CDR3 is TGTGCCAGCAGCCAAGATCCTGGTAGCGGGAGGGTGTTCTTC. This sequence encodes CASSQDPGSGRVFF. Filled out from reference TRBV3-1 and TRBJ2-4, the complete variable domain reads DTAVSQTPKYLVTQMGNDKSIKCEQNLGHDTMYWYKQDSKKFLKIMFSYNNKELIINETVPNRFSPKSPDKAHLNLHINSLELGDSAVYFCASSQDPGSGRVFFGAGTRLSVL.

This clone is classed as medium-sized (0.01 to 0.1%). This chain joins TRBV20-1 and TRBJ2-7, with 8 bases that match TRBD1. The junction had 7 bases not matched to a gene; V was cut back by 8 bases and J by 1 base. Germline lookup yields CDR1 DFQATT and CDR2 SNEGSKA (reference sequence). The CDR3 extends over 13 amino acids. This CDR3 reads CSSGQGASYEQYF. CDR3 sequence (DNA): TGCAGTTCTGGACAGGGTGCGTCCTACGAGCAGTACTTC.

This clone was recorded many times. This chain uses TRBV20-1 with TRBJ2-1; possible D gene TRBD1, 6 bases. CDR3 length: 14 residues. In germline, CDR1 is DFQATT, CDR2 SNEGSKA (reference sequence). Trimming removed 1 base at V and 9 bases at J, with 16 bases between. The CDR3 bases are TGCAGTGCTAGAGGGCTAGCCAGAGGGGGTGAGCAGTTCTTC. It is translated as CSARGLARGGEQFF.

The sample holds many counts of this clone. This chain uses TRBV6-1 with TRBJ1-5; D ambiguous. The CDR3 totals 15 residues. The germline V gene encodes CDR1 MNHNS and CDR2 SASEGT. V lost 5 bases and J 0 bases, leaving 11 bases between the germline ends. In nucleotides, the CDR3 is TGTGCCAGCAGTCCAGGTTCGTATAGCAATCAGCCCCAGCATTTT. Protein product: CASSPGSYSNQPQHF.

This clone has ten or more counts. This rearrangement joins TRBV18 to TRBJ1-1; 8 bases align to TRBD1. The CDR3 spans 15 residues. The trim removed 3 bases at V and 0 bases at J, leaving 3 bases unmatched. The germline V gene encodes CDR1 KGHSH and CDR2 LQKENI. The CDR3 region is CASSPYRGLNTEAFF. CDR3 nucleotide sequence: TGTGCCAGCTCACCCTACAGGGGGTTGAACACTGAAGCTTTCTTT.

CDR3 residues: CASSQLPRRNTGELFF. In DNA form, the CDR3 reads TGTGCCAGCAGCCAACTCCCAAGACGGAACACCGGGGAGCTGTTTTTT. J is TRBJ2-2 and V is TRBV11-2; D remains unclear. Per germline, CDR1 SGHAT and CDR2 FQNNGV. V dropped 5 bases and J dropped 1 base, with 14 bases sitting between them. The CDR3 sequence is 16 residues long.

This clone was found many times. The CDR3 DNA reads as TGTGCCAGCAGCGTCAGGCGGGCCTGGCAGTTCTTC. As protein: CASSVRRAWQFF. The chain combines TRBV2 with TRBJ2-1; perhaps TRBD2 as D (5 bases). Germline V gene sequence: CDR1 SNHLY, CDR2 FYNNEI. CDR3 length: 12 amino acids. The V end lost 6 bases, the J end lost 12 bases, and 15 bases lay between the germline ends.

This clone appeared many times. The chain uses TRBV30 and TRBJ1-2; D unclear. Germline CDR1 and CDR2: GTSNPN and SVGIG (reference sequence). V lost 1 base and J 9 bases, leaving 9 bases between the germline ends. The CDR3 is 11 residues long. CDR3 sequence reads: CAWSARTRYTF. The DNA for the CDR3 is TGTGCCTGGAGTGCCCGGACGCGCTACACCTTC.

This clone was recorded at least ten times. The genes are TRBV4-1 and TRBJ1-2; no clear D. The germline V and J ends were trimmed by 0 bases and 6 bases, with 17 bases remaining between them. Germline values: CDR1 MGHRA, CDR2 YSYEKL. CDR3 size: 16 residues. Here the CDR3 reads CASSQDRGKGRDGYTF. CDR3 DNA sequence: TGCGCCAGCAGCCAAGATAGAGGAAAGGGAAGGGATGGCTACACCTTC.

This clone was seen repeatedly, ten times or more. The V and J genes are TRBV4-2 and TRBJ2-1; the D gene could be TRBD1 or TRBD2 (5 bases each). Germline loops: CDR1 LGHNA, CDR2 YNFKEQ. With 1 base removed from V and 8 bases from J, the gap between germline ends came to 15 bases. The CDR3 runs 15 residues. Here the CDR3 reads CASSQARDGPDEQFF. The CDR3 bases are TGTGCCAGCAGCCAAGCCCGGGACGGACCGGATGAGCAGTTCTTC.

This clone has ten or more counts. This chain joins TRBV27 and TRBJ1-2, with TRBD1 matching over 7 bases. The trim removed 5 bases at V and 4 bases at J, leaving 10 bases unmatched. From germline, CDR1 is MNHEY and CDR2 SMNVEV (reference sequence). The CDR3 consists of 15 residues. CDR3 DNA sequence: TGTGCCAGCAGTAAAAACCCGGACAGGTCCTATGGCTACACCTTC. Protein sequence: CASSKNPDRSYGYTF.

The table lists this clone with many counts. The V gene is TRBV11-1, the J gene TRBJ1-2, with 7 nucleotides matching TRBD1. The CDR3 is 16 amino acids. Losses at the gene ends were 1 base for V and 4 bases for J; bases not matched to a gene: 9. Germline V gene sequence: CDR1 SGHAT, CDR2 FQDESV (reference sequence). The CDR3 region has the DNA TGTGCCAGCAGCTTAGTAGGGCTACAGGGGCGCTATGGCTACACCTTC. Its protein is CASSLVGLQGRYGYTF. Filled out from reference TRBV11-1 and TRBJ1-2, the complete variable domain reads EAEVAQSPRYKITEKSQAVAFWCDPISGHATLYWYRQILGQGPELLVQFQDESVVDDSQLPKDRFSAERLKGVDSTLKIQPAELGDSAMYLCASSLVGLQGRYGYTFGSGTRLTVV.

This clone has ten or more counts. The chain carries TRBV20-1 and TRBJ1-5; possible D gene TRBD1, 6 bases. This CDR3 has 13 residues. V lost 4 bases, J lost 2 bases, and 9 bases lay in between. CDR1 and CDR2 (germline): DFQATT, SNEGSKA (reference sequence). Here the CDR3 reads CSAIAGGNQPQHF. The CDR3 DNA sequence: TGCAGTGCTATTGCAGGGGGCAATCAGCCCCAGCATTTT.

This rearrangement joins TRBV20-1 to TRBJ1-1; the match to TRBD1 covers 7 bases. The germline gives CDR1 DFQATT, CDR2 SNEGSKA (reference sequence). The CDR3 runs 14 residues. V was clipped by 7 bases and J by 2 bases; unmatched bases: 10. DNA of the CDR3: TGCAGTGTTACTGTGACAGGGCCTAACACTGAAGCTTTCTTT. It codes for CSVTVTGPNTEAFF.